The clone carrying this T cell receptor beta chain was seen many times. The target antigen is unknown. Likely shared infections and vaccines: all three twin pairs were reared together. The data are from a study of identical twins' blood T cells. Original processing methods: Each donor had about 100,000 to nearly 550,000 clonotypes. TCRdb independently ran MiXCR on the 5' RACE reads; one entry per CDR3 protein. TCRdb's processing, not the study's, gives the V and J calls here. The sample yields roughly 380,000 distinct CDR3 sequences, 28% seen once. Trimming stripped 2 bases from V and 2 bases from J, with 10 bases between. CDR1 and CDR2 (germline): KGHSH, LQKENI. The CDR3 has 14 amino acids. Regarding the study as a whole: Twins reportedly had markedly more similar V usage than unrelated donors, even among out-of-frame TCRbeta clonotypes. Abundant TCRbeta CDR3s overlapped more between twins than with unrelated donors.

The TCR was taken from a woman aged 18 to 55 in good health. Sequenced material: PBMCs. The chain is built from TRBV18 and TRBJ2-7; unclear D gene. In nucleotides, the CDR3 is TGTGCCAGCTCACCAGATACGAAAGCCTACGAGCAGTACTTC. Translation gives CASSPDTKAYEQYF.